The following is a TCR beta chain sequence with its context. The CDR3 contains 14 residues. After removal of 6 bases from V and 1 base from J, the junction contained 4 bases not matched to a gene. This specimen belongs to a study of blood T cells in healthy people across ages. Together with a sample-barcoded 5' primer, a J-beta primer mix was included in a second PCR lasting 7 to 11 cycles. TCRdb ran MiXCR on the 5' RACE reads and lists one entry per CDR3 protein. Counted here are about 900,000 distinct CDR3 sequences, approximately 65% occurring once; the ten biggest clones make up roughly 26%. The rearrangement uses TRBV12-3 or TRBV12-4 and TRBJ1-1; 8 positions match TRBD1. This TCR was sampled from a man aged 25 to 40 in good health. Sequences were obtained from blood. CDR3 sequence reads: CASRTGTGNTEAFF. As DNA, the CDR3 is TGTGCCAGCAGAACAGGGACAGGGAACACTGAAGCTTTCTTT.